This TCR beta chain was obtained from a study of cytotoxic CD8 clonotypes in ibrutinib-treated CLL. About the study: Responses: about 25 partial, 2 complete; after median approximately 67 months, around 15 stayed remitted, roughly 12 progressed.

Broader study findings: Upon ibrutinib response clonality rose, and upon progression it fell back toward baseline.

This clone showed up just a few times. Its target is unknown. Profiling relied on immunoSEQ multiplex PCR, and the TCRdb table lists in-frame clones only, not all of them. This table holds around 70,000 clones, 80% found once. The sequence derives from a human donor with chronic lymphocytic leukemia. The sample in question was PBMCs, obtained at disease progression, from a patient treated with ibrutinib.

CDR3 region: CASSPYDSASGNTIYF. Written as DNA, the CDR3 is TGTGCCAGCTCACCCTATGACAGCGCCTCTGGAAACACCATATATTTT. V usage is TRBV18 and J usage is TRBJ1-3; weak D call: TRBD1 (5 bases). Trimming removed 3 bases from V and 0 bases from J, with 12 bases in between. Germline lookup yields CDR1 KGHSH and CDR2 LQKENI. CDR3 size: 16 residues.